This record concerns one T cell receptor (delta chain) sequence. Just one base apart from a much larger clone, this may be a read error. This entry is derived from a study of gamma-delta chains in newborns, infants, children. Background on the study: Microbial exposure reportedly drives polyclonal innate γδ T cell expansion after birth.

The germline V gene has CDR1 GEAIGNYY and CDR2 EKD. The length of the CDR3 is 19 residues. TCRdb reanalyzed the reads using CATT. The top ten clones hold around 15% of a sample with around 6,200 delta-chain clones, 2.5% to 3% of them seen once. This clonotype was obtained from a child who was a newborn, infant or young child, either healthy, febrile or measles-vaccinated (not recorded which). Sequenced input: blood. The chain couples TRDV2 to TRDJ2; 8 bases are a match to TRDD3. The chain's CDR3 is CACDGLDFGDTGLTARLFF. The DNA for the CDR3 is TGTGCCTGTGACGGGCTAGATTTCGGGGATACAGGTTTGACAGCACGACTCTTCTTT.